Following are 3 T cell receptor beta chains from one sample sequenced in a study of metastatic and nonmetastatic thyroid tumors. Using MiXCR, TCRdb re-called clones from the PCR reads. The sample contains about 82,000 clones, around 12% of which appear only once. Each patient went into thyroid surgery without having received any treatment. The source material was tumor tissue. The receptor source for this set is a female donor with papillary thyroid cancer or a benign thyroid nodule (not recorded which). Some clones in this sample may be carry-over from other donors' samples.

As regards this clone: The same CDR3 also results from other DNA sequences found in this sample. The chain is built from TRBV29-1 and TRBJ2-7; TRBD2 matches at 7 bases. Trimming removed 1 base from V and 7 bases from J; junction bases left unmatched: 10. Germline-derived CDR1 and CDR2 are SQVTM and ANQGSEA. This CDR3 is 14 amino acids long. CDR3 nucleotides: TGCAGCGTTGAAGGGCTGGCGGGAGTTCAAGAGCAGTACTTC. Its protein is CSVEGLAGVQEQYF.

A word on this clone: This clone may be a read error of a much larger clone one base away. This chain links TRBV18 with TRBJ1-6; D is uncertain. V was clipped by 3 bases and J by 0 bases, with 9 bases between them. Germline V gene lookup returns CDR1 KGHSH and CDR2 LQKENI. The CDR3 sequence is 16 residues long. This chain's CDR3 is CASSPLATSYNSPLHF. The CDR3 nucleotides read TGTGCCAGCTCACCCTTGGCTACCTCCTATAATTCACCCCTCCACTTT.

This clone was recorded many times. This chain links TRBV20-1 with TRBJ2-7, with TRBD2 matching 10 bases. The CDR3 length is 16 residues. Germline CDR1 and CDR2: DFQATT and SNEGSKA (reference sequence). The ends lost 0 bases at V and 4 bases at J; junction bases unmatched: 9. CDR3 in amino acids: CSARDPSLAGLYEQYF. The CDR3 coding sequence is TGCAGTGCTAGAGATCCTTCACTAGCGGGATTGTACGAGCAGTACTTC.